Listed below are T cell receptor beta chains from one sample, sequenced in a study of metastatic and nonmetastatic thyroid tumors. TCRdb re-called clones via MiXCR from the PCR reads. The sample comprises approximately 90,000 clones, about 9.1% of which are singletons, and around 9.2% rests with the top ten. Specimen: blood. Source of these receptors: a female donor with papillary thyroid cancer or a benign thyroid nodule (not recorded which). Some clones in this sample may be carry-over from other donors' samples. Both conserved end residues are part of each CDR3. D genes are given only for firm matches. Size is omitted from some rows. Given values are once, few, many or a class for expanded clones.

>TRBD1|TRBV6-1|TRBJ2-7|many
CASSEPGTGTYEQYF
TGTGCCAGCAGTGAACCGGGGACAGGGACCTACGAGCAGTACTTC
>.|TRBV6-2/TRBV6-3|TRBJ2-2|few
CASSSTGPGELFF
TGTGCCAGCAGTTCGACAGGTCCCGGGGAGCTGTTTTTT
>TRBD1|TRBV30|TRBJ1-1|many
CAWSARQGDTEAFF
TGTGCCTGGAGTGCCCGACAGGGTGACACTGAAGCTTTCTTT
>.|TRBV28|TRBJ2-7|many
CASSSPFLGETTDEQYF
TGTGCCAGCAGTTCCCCCTTTTTGGGGGAAACCACCGACGAGCAGTACTTC
>.|TRBV12-3/TRBV12-4|TRBJ1-2|few
CASSLKGVVRGLRRANYGYTF
TGTGCCAGCAGTTTAAAGGGGGTCGTGCGGGGGCTCCGCCGGGCGAACTATGGCTACACCTTC
>TRBD1|TRBV5-1|TRBJ1-1|many
CASSAPTGFRAEAFF
TGCGCCAGCAGCGCCCCGACAGGGTTTCGCGCTGAAGCTTTCTTT
>TRBD1|TRBV2|TRBJ2-7|many
CASSERTGPPSYEQYF
TGTGCCAGCAGTGAACGGACAGGGCCCCCATCCTACGAGCAGTACTTC
>TRBD1|TRBV7-9|TRBJ1-4|few
CASSLRQGATNEKLFF
TGTGCCAGCAGCTTGAGACAGGGGGCAACTAATGAAAAACTGTTTTTT
>TRBD1|TRBV13|TRBJ2-2|few
CASSSRDRNTGELFF
TGTGCCAGCAGCTCCCGGGACAGGAACACCGGGGAGCTGTTTTTT
>TRBD2|TRBV15|TRBJ2-3|.
CATSRDRASGAADTQYF
TGTGCCACCAGCAGAGATCGGGCTAGCGGGGCAGCAGATACGCAGTATTTT
>.|TRBV27|TRBJ1-4|many
CASSLSWGKDEKLFF
TGTGCCAGCAGTTTATCGTGGGGGAAGGATGAAAAACTGTTTTTT
>.|TRBV6-1|TRBJ1-3|many
CASSPDHSGNTIYF
TGTGCCAGCAGTCCGGATCACTCTGGAAACACCATATATTTT
>TRBD2|TRBV6-4|TRBJ2-3|many
CASSDSTGGIDTQYF
TGTGCCAGCAGTGACTCGACGGGGGGGATAGATACGCAGTATTTT
>.|TRBV28|TRBJ1-5|.
CASSLAWGQGGQPQHF
TGTGCCAGCAGTTTGGCCTGGGGGCAGGGCGGTCAGCCCCAGCATTTT
>.|TRBV4-1|TRBJ1-2|many
CASSLLPGSNYGYTF
TGCGCCAGTTCCCTTCTGCCAGGCTCAAACTATGGCTACACCTTC
>TRBD2|TRBV11-2|TRBJ2-1|many
CASSPGLAGGRDEQFF
TGTGCCAGCAGCCCTGGCTTGGCGGGGGGCAGGGATGAGCAGTTCTTC
>TRBD1|TRBV6-1|TRBJ1-6|many
CASSTGVKNSPLHF
TGTGCCAGCAGTACAGGGGTTAAGAATTCACCCCTCCACTTT
>.|TRBV2|TRBJ1-3|many
CASSESAGLRGNTIYF
TGTGCCAGCAGTGAATCTGCAGGGCTTCGTGGAAACACCATATATTTT
>.|TRBV6-1|TRBJ2-5|many
CASSEAQGRGETQYF
TGTGCCAGCAGTGAGGCCCAGGGTCGCGGTGAGACCCAGTACTTC
>.|TRBV6-1|TRBJ2-2|few
CASSVIGGGASGELFF
TGTGCCAGCAGTGTTATCGGGGGTGGCGCAAGCGGGGAGCTGTTTTTT
>.|TRBV5-4|TRBJ1-2|many
CASSFNSLNYGYTF
TGTGCCAGCAGCTTCAACAGTCTTAACTATGGCTACACCTTC
>.|TRBV10-3|TRBJ1-2|many
CAISDWNYGYTF
TGTGCCATCAGTGACTGGAACTATGGCTACACCTTC
>.|TRBV3-1|TRBJ1-1|.
CASSPSQGTEAFF
TGTGCCAGCAGCCCTTCCCAGGGGACTGAAGCTTTCTTT
>.|TRBV7-2|TRBJ1-2|many
CASSLEQLNYGYTF
TGTGCCAGCAGCTTAGAACAGCTTAACTATGGCTACACCTTC
>.|TRBV2|TRBJ2-3|many
CASRVTGGTDTQYF
TGTGCCAGCAGGGTGACAGGAGGCACAGATACGCAGTATTTT
>.|TRBV5-4|TRBJ2-7|many
CASSGAPYEQYF
TGTGCCAGCAGCGGCGCCCCCTACGAGCAGTACTTC